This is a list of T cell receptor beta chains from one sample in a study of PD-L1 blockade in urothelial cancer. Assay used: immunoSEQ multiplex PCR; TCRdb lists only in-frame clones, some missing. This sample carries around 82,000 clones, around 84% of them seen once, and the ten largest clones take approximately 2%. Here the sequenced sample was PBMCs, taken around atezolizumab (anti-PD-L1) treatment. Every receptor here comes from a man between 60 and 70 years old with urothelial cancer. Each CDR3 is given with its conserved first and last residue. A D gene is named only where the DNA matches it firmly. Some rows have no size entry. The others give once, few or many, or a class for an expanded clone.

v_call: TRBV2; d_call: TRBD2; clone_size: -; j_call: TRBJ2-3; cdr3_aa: CASSVGLAELTDTQYF; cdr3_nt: TGTGCCAGCAGCGTCGGGCTAGCGGAGCTCACAGATACGCAGTATTTT
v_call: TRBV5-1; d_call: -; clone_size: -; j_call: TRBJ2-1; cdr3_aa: CASSPYVGADEQFF; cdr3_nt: TGCGCCAGCAGCCCATATGTAGGGGCAGATGAGCAGTTCTTC
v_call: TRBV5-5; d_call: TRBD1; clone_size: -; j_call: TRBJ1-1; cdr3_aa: CASSLGQATGMNTEAFF; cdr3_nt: TGTGCCAGCAGCCTCGGACAGGCCACGGGGATGAACACTGAAGCTTTCTTT
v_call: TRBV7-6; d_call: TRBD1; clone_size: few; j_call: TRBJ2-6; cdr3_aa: CASSSLWTGGSGANVLTF; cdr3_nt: TGTGCCAGCAGCTCCCTTTGGACAGGGGGCTCTGGGGCCAACGTCCTGACTTTC
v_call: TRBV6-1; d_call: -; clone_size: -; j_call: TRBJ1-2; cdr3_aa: CASSEGEEYGYTF; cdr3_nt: TGTGCCAGCAGTGAAGGAGAGGAGTATGGCTACACCTTC
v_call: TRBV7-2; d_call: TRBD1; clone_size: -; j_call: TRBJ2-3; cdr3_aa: CASRRGTGGNTQYF; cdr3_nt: TGTGCCAGCAGGAGGGGGACAGGGGGTAATACGCAGTATTTT
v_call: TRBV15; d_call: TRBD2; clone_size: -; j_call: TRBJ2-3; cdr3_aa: CATSRGGGSEDTQYF; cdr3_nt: TGTGCCACCAGCAGAGGAGGCGGGAGTGAGGATACGCAGTATTTT
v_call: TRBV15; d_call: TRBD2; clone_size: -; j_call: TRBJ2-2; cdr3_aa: CATSSGGTGRSGELFF; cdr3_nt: TGTGCCACCAGCTCCGGGGGGACGGGGCGGTCCGGGGAGCTGTTTTTT
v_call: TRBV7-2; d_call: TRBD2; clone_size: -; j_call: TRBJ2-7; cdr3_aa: CASSLEGLAGSEQYF; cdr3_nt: TGTGCCAGCAGCTTAGAGGGACTAGCGGGATCCGAGCAGTACTTC
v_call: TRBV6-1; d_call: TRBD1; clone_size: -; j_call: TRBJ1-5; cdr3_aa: CTSSEDRDHQPQHF; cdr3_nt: TGTACCAGCAGTGAGGACAGGGACCATCAGCCCCAGCATTTT
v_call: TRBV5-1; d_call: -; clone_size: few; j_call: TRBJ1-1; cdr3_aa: CASSLSGWYTEAFF; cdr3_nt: TGCGCCAGCAGCCTGTCCGGGTGGTACACTGAAGCTTTCTTT
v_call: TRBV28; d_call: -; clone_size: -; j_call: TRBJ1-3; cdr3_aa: CASARPTLTGNTIYF; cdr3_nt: TGTGCCAGCGCCCGACCTACACTAACTGGAAACACCATATATTTT
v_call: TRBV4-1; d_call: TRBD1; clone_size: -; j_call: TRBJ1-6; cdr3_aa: CASSPRTGDSPLHF; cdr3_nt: TGCGCCAGCAGCCCTCGGACAGGGGACTCACCCCTCCACTTT
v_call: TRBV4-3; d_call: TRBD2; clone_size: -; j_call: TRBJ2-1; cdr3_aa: CASSQETSGYNEQFF; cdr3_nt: TGCGCCAGCAGCCAAGAGACTAGCGGCTACAATGAGCAGTTCTTC
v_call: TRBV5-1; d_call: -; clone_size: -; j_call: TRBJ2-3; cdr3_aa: CASSLVGTYTDTQYF; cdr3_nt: TGCGCCAGCAGCTTGGTCGGGACTTACACAGATACGCAGTATTTT
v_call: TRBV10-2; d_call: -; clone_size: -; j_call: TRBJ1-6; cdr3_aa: CASSVDNQNSPLHF; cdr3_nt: TGCGCCAGCAGTGTGGACAACCAGAATTCACCCCTCCACTTT
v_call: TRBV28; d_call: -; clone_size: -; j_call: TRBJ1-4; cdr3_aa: CASSFPITFDRNNEKLFF; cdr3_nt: TGTGCCAGCAGTTTCCCCATTACTTTTGACAGGAATAATGAAAAACTGTTTTTT
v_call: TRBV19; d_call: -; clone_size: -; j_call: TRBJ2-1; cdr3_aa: CASSIGGGSAHEQFF; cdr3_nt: TGTGCCAGTAGTATTGGAGGCGGGTCGGCCCATGAGCAGTTCTTC